This T cell receptor (beta chain) comes out of a study of blood T cells in healthy people across ages. Broader study findings: Roughly linearly, TCR beta diversity per million T cells fell as age increased.

For the second PCR, which ran for roughly 6 to 11 cycles, a sample-barcoded 5' primer and a J-beta primer mix were used. MiXCR, applied by TCRdb to the 5' RACE reads, yields one record per CDR3 protein. The table has some 1,800,000 distinct CDR3 sequences, 35% to 50% seen once. This clonotype was seen repeatedly, ten times or more. The antigen remains undetermined. Material: blood. This sequence originates from a human donor in good health.

CDR3 loop: CSAMNSYEQYF. The CDR3 bases are TGCAGTGCTATGAACTCCTACGAGCAGTACTTC. The chain employs TRBV20-1 and TRBJ2-7; D ambiguous. Between the trimmed V and J ends, which lost 4 bases and 0 bases, there was a span of 4 bases. The CDR3 spans 11 residues. Germline CDR1 DFQATT, CDR2 SNEGSKA (reference sequence).